These T cell receptor beta chains were read from a single sample in a study of T-cell reconstitution after alpha-beta-depleted transplantation in children. A single record per CDR3 protein comes from TCRdb applying MiXCR to the PCR reads. The sample lists approximately 82,000 distinct CDR3 sequences; about a sixth were seen once. Material: PBMCs, mostly from graft donor cells, obtained 180 days after TCRalphabeta/CD19-depleted stem cell transplant. The source of these receptors is a male patient aged 2-15 years who had a stem cell transplant for acute lymphoblastic leukemia, so the T cells may come from the graft donor. Both conserved end residues are part of each CDR3. Fields, in order: V gene, J gene, CDR3 length, clone size, D gene, CDR3 protein, CDR3 DNA. The D gene is left open where the match is weak. Not all rows give a size; the values are once, few, many and, for expanded clones, a class.

v_gene: TRBV9
j_gene: TRBJ2-1
len: 15
abundance: -
d_gene: -
CDR3aa: CASSVGGARYNEQFF
CDR3nt: TGTGCCAGCAGCGTAGGGGGGGCCCGCTACAATGAGCAGTTCTTC

v_gene: TRBV13
j_gene: TRBJ1-2
len: 14
abundance: few
d_gene: -
CDR3aa: CASSLTRAAYGYTF
CDR3nt: TGTGCCAGCAGCTTAACGAGGGCTGCCTATGGCTACACCTTC

v_gene: TRBV7-9
j_gene: TRBJ2-5
len: 11
abundance: -
d_gene: -
CDR3aa: CATSPGETQYF
CDR3nt: TGTGCCACTAGCCCCGGAGAGACCCAGTACTTC

v_gene: TRBV5-1
j_gene: TRBJ2-2
len: 16
abundance: few
d_gene: -
CDR3aa: CASSLGTGPRTGELFF
CDR3nt: TGCGCCAGCAGCTTGGGCACGGGCCCGAGGACCGGGGAGCTGTTTTTT

v_gene: TRBV7-2
j_gene: TRBJ1-3
len: 14
abundance: many
d_gene: -
CDR3aa: CASSSGSWGNTIYF
CDR3nt: TGTGCCAGCAGCTCCGGGAGTTGGGGAAACACCATATATTTT

v_gene: TRBV30
j_gene: TRBJ2-1
len: 12
abundance: -
d_gene: -
CDR3aa: CAWSFPYNEQFF
CDR3nt: TGTGCCTGGAGTTTTCCGTACAATGAGCAGTTCTTC

v_gene: TRBV5-1
j_gene: TRBJ1-6
len: 16
abundance: many
d_gene: -
CDR3aa: CASSLVGDAVLPALHF
CDR3nt: TGCGCCAGCAGCTTGGTGGGGGACGCCGTTCTTCCAGCCCTCCACTTT

v_gene: TRBV7-2
j_gene: TRBJ1-5
len: 14
abundance: few
d_gene: -
CDR3aa: CASRQGNSNQPQHF
CDR3nt: TGTGCCAGCAGACAGGGAAACAGCAATCAGCCCCAGCATTTT

v_gene: TRBV18
j_gene: TRBJ2-3
len: 15
abundance: -
d_gene: -
CDR3aa: CASSFRPQSTDTQYF
CDR3nt: TGTGCCAGCTCATTCCGGCCTCAGAGCACAGATACGCAGTATTTT

v_gene: TRBV5-5
j_gene: TRBJ2-7
len: 12
abundance: -
d_gene: -
CDR3aa: CASSLRGLEQYF
CDR3nt: TGTGCCAGCAGCCTCCGCGGGCTCGAGCAGTACTTC

v_gene: TRBV29-1
j_gene: TRBJ2-5
len: 13
abundance: -
d_gene: -
CDR3aa: CSVERPIQETQHF
CDR3nt: TGCAGCGTTGAAAGACCGATACAAGAGACCCAGCACTTC

v_gene: TRBV7-8
j_gene: TRBJ2-5
len: 18
abundance: -
d_gene: TRBD2
CDR3aa: CASSRLRVVAGAQETQYF
CDR3nt: TGTGCCAGCAGCCGTCTGCGAGTGGTAGCGGGGGCCCAAGAGACCCAGTACTTC

v_gene: TRBV5-1
j_gene: TRBJ2-3
len: 16
abundance: many
d_gene: TRBD2
CDR3aa: CASSLAGTSGRDTQYF
CDR3nt: TGCGCCAGCAGCTTGGCTGGGACTAGCGGGAGAGATACGCAGTATTTT

v_gene: TRBV27
j_gene: TRBJ2-7
len: 14
abundance: few
d_gene: -
CDR3aa: CASRIPSPSYEQYF
CDR3nt: TGTGCCAGCAGAATTCCGTCGCCCTCCTACGAGCAGTACTTC

v_gene: TRBV4-3
j_gene: TRBJ2-1
len: 13
abundance: many
d_gene: -
CDR3aa: CASSQQLFREQFF
CDR3nt: TGCGCCAGCAGCCAGCAGTTATTCCGAGAGCAGTTCTTC

v_gene: TRBV20-1
j_gene: TRBJ2-3
len: 15
abundance: -
d_gene: TRBD1
CDR3aa: CSAASGQDLTDTQYF
CDR3nt: TGCAGTGCAGCGTCGGGACAGGATCTCACAGATACGCAGTATTTT

v_gene: TRBV20-1
j_gene: TRBJ1-4
len: 14
abundance: -
d_gene: -
CDR3aa: CSARGLGLGEKLFF
CDR3nt: TGCAGTGCTAGAGGCCTGGGGCTGGGTGAAAAACTGTTTTTT

v_gene: TRBV28
j_gene: TRBJ1-5
len: 16
abundance: -
d_gene: TRBD1
CDR3aa: CASRTPGQGDNQPQHF
CDR3nt: TGTGCCAGCAGGACTCCGGGACAGGGGGACAATCAGCCCCAGCATTTT

v_gene: TRBV20-1
j_gene: TRBJ2-6
len: 16
abundance: few
d_gene: TRBD2
CDR3aa: CSARDPGRSGANVLTF
CDR3nt: TGCAGTGCTAGAGATCCCGGGAGGTCTGGGGCCAACGTCCTGACTTTC

v_gene: TRBV7-2
j_gene: TRBJ2-1
len: 13
abundance: -
d_gene: -
CDR3aa: CASSPGRNNEQFF
CDR3nt: TGTGCCAGCAGCCCTGGACGGAACAATGAGCAGTTCTTC

v_gene: TRBV20-1
j_gene: TRBJ2-4
len: 11
abundance: -
d_gene: TRBD1
CDR3aa: CSRGRTNIQYF
CDR3nt: TGCAGCAGGGGGCGCACAAACATTCAGTACTTC

v_gene: TRBV6-1
j_gene: TRBJ1-1
len: 19
abundance: few
d_gene: -
CDR3aa: CASSDHPGIGGWWGTEAFF
CDR3nt: TGTGCCAGCAGTGATCACCCAGGGATAGGGGGTTGGTGGGGCACTGAAGCTTTCTTT

v_gene: TRBV27
j_gene: TRBJ2-7
len: 17
abundance: -
d_gene: TRBD1
CDR3aa: CASSFANRGRSLYEQYF
CDR3nt: TGTGCCAGCAGTTTCGCGAACAGGGGAAGGAGCCTCTACGAGCAGTACTTC

v_gene: TRBV20-1
j_gene: TRBJ1-3
len: 17
abundance: -
d_gene: TRBD1
CDR3aa: CSARDFRQGGTGNTIYF
CDR3nt: TGCAGTGCTAGAGATTTCCGACAGGGGGGTACTGGAAACACCATATATTTT

v_gene: TRBV2
j_gene: TRBJ1-3
len: 14
abundance: many
d_gene: -
CDR3aa: CASSDRGSGNTIYF
CDR3nt: TGTGCCAGCAGTGATCGAGGCTCTGGAAACACCATATATTTT

v_gene: TRBV27
j_gene: TRBJ1-4
len: 14
abundance: -
d_gene: TRBD1
CDR3aa: CASSSGQYNEKLFF
CDR3nt: TGTGCCAGCAGTTCGGGACAGTATAATGAAAAACTGTTTTTT

v_gene: TRBV7-2
j_gene: TRBJ1-6
len: 13
abundance: -
d_gene: -
CDR3aa: CASSVMIEGPLHF
CDR3nt: TGTGCCAGCAGCGTCATGATTGAAGGACCCCTCCACTTT

v_gene: TRBV20-1
j_gene: TRBJ1-2
len: 13
abundance: -
d_gene: TRBD1
CDR3aa: CSAKETGGYGYTF
CDR3nt: TGCAGTGCTAAGGAGACAGGGGGCTATGGCTACACCTTC

v_gene: TRBV6-1
j_gene: TRBJ2-7
len: 15
abundance: -
d_gene: -
CDR3aa: CASGVGGLGSYEQYF
CDR3nt: TGTGCCAGCGGTGTTGGGGGCCTAGGGTCCTACGAGCAGTACTTC

v_gene: TRBV5-1
j_gene: TRBJ2-1
len: 15
abundance: few
d_gene: TRBD2
CDR3aa: CASSQGLAGYNEQFF
CDR3nt: TGCGCCAGCAGCCAAGGACTAGCGGGGTACAATGAGCAGTTCTTC

v_gene: TRBV5-1
j_gene: TRBJ2-2
len: 17
abundance: -
d_gene: TRBD2
CDR3aa: CASSLAGVAGITGELFF
CDR3nt: TGCGCCAGCAGCTTGGCCGGGGTAGCGGGTATTACCGGGGAGCTGTTTTTT

v_gene: TRBV5-1
j_gene: TRBJ1-1
len: 18
abundance: -
d_gene: -
CDR3aa: CASSLAGSRGLANTEAFF
CDR3nt: TGCGCCAGCAGCTTGGCCGGAAGCAGGGGACTCGCCAACACTGAAGCTTTCTTT

v_gene: TRBV6-1
j_gene: TRBJ2-5
len: 13
abundance: once
d_gene: -
CDR3aa: CATSGVWWETQYF
CDR3nt: TGTGCCACTTCAGGGGTATGGTGGGAGACCCAGTACTTC

v_gene: TRBV6-1
j_gene: TRBJ2-3
len: 15
abundance: -
d_gene: TRBD1
CDR3aa: CASSVTGVGTDTQYF
CDR3nt: TGTGCCAGCAGTGTTACAGGGGTGGGAACAGATACGCAGTATTTT

v_gene: TRBV7-9
j_gene: TRBJ2-7
len: 12
abundance: -
d_gene: -
CDR3aa: CASSLGHHEQYF
CDR3nt: TGTGCCAGCAGCTTAGGCCACCACGAGCAGTACTTC

v_gene: TRBV20-1
j_gene: TRBJ1-2
len: 18
abundance: -
d_gene: -
CDR3aa: CSTRDMRGQSYTNYGYTF
CDR3nt: TGCAGTACTAGAGATATGCGGGGCCAATCATACACCAACTATGGCTACACCTTC

v_gene: TRBV5-5
j_gene: TRBJ2-7
len: 13
abundance: -
d_gene: -
CDR3aa: CASSPTSFYEQYF
CDR3nt: TGTGCCAGCAGCCCCACTAGCTTCTACGAGCAGTACTTC